The text below deals with one T cell receptor beta chain. Its antigen is undetermined. This sample is part of a study of OX40 agonist ivuxolimab in advanced cancers. Study in general: Eligibility rules accepted prior anti-PD-1, anti-PD-L1 or anti-CTLA-4 therapy, and 35% to 40% had some.

General observations from the study: In the 0.1-3.0 mg/kg groups, partial responders showed among the lowest expansion. It was also the case that some nonresponders had low normalized T-cell clonal expansion.

Some clones are missing from TCRdb's copy, which holds only in-frame ones; the method was immunoSEQ multiplex PCR. The sample yields fewer than 80,000 clones, around 86% seen once. Patients with a history of autoimmune disease or on systemic immunosuppression were excluded. The sample here was CD4+ or CD8+ T cells sorted from blood, taken in a trial of the OX40 agonist ivuxolimab. This receptor was identified in an adult with an advanced solid tumor such as melanoma, head and neck, liver or kidney cancer.

The CDR3 loop is CASSFIRANTEAFF. CDR3 DNA: TGCGCCAGCAGCTTCATCAGGGCGAACACTGAAGCTTTCTTT. V usage is TRBV5-1 and J usage is TRBJ1-1; a possible D gene is TRBD1 (5 bases). Trimming removed 2 bases from V and 1 base from J, with 9 bases in between. Germline V gene lookup returns CDR1 SGHRS and CDR2 YFSETQ. This CDR3 is built from 14 residues.